The 2 T cell receptor beta chains below come from one sample, sequenced in a study of brain T cells in children with intractable seizures. Some clones are missing from TCRdb's copy, which holds only in-frame ones; the method was immunoSEQ multiplex PCR. Altogether 110,000 or so clones are present, around 94% being singletons, with the ten largest covering 3.8%. Sequences were derived from peripheral blood, sampled at surgery. These receptor sequences come from a boy under two years old with hemimegalencephaly and intractable seizures.

The genes are TRBV19 and TRBJ1-1; 7 positions agree with TRBD1. Germline lookup yields CDR1 LNHDA and CDR2 SQIVND (reference sequence). The CDR3 loop spans 15 amino acids. Germline trimming cut 6 bases from V and 1 base from J; bases unmatched to any gene: 8. Here the CDR3 DNA reads TGTGCCAGTAGCATTTCGAACAGGGGGAACACTGAAGCTTTCTTT. Its protein product is CASSISNRGNTEAFF. Based on the CDR3 plus reference TRBV19 and TRBJ1-1, the full variable domain is DGGITQSPKYLFRKEGQNVTLSCEQNLNHDAMYWYRQDPGQGLRLIYYSQIVNDFQKGDIAEGYSVSREKKESFPLTVTSAQKNPTAFYLCASSISNRGNTEAFFGQGTRLTVV.

This clone was observed a single time. CDR3 sequence (DNA): TGTGCCAGCAGCTTAGACTTCTCCTACAATGAGCAGTTCTTC. Its translation: CASSLDFSYNEQFF. The V and J genes are TRBV11-3 and TRBJ2-1; no clear D gene. The V end lost 0 bases, the J end lost 0 bases, and 3 bases lay between the germline ends. CDR1 SGHNT and CDR2 YENEEA come from the germline V gene. The CDR3 runs to 14 residues.